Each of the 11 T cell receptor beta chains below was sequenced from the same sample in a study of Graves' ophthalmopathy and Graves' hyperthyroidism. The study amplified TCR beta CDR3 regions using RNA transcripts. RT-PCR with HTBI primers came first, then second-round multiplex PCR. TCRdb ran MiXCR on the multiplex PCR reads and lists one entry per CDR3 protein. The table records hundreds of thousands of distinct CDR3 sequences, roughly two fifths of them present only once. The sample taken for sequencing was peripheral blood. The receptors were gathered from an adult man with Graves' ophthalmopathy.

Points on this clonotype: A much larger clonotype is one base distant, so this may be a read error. CDR3 in DNA: TGTGCCAGCGGCGTATCAGGACAGGGAGGGGGCTACGAGCAGTACTTC. It codes for CASGVSGQGGGYEQYF. The rearrangement uses TRBV9 and TRBJ2-7; D is possibly TRBD1 (8 bases). From germline, CDR1 is SGDLS and CDR2 YYNGEE. This CDR3 contains 16 residues.

As DNA, the CDR3 is TGTGCCAGCCAGGATTACTCTGGAAACACCATATATTTT. Protein product: CASQDYSGNTIYF. This chain connects TRBV6-5 to TRBJ1-3; no clear D gene. V dropped 8 bases and J dropped 0 bases, with 8 bases sitting between them. CDR3 length: 13 amino acids. Germline loops: CDR1 MNHEY, CDR2 SVGAGI.

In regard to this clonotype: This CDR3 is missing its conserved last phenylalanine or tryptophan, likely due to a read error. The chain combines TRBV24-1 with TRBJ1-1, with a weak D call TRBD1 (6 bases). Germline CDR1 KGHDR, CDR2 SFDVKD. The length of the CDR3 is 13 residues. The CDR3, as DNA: TGTGCCACCTGTGATGGGGGCAGCCCCATCGCTTTCGTT. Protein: CATCDGGSPIAFV.

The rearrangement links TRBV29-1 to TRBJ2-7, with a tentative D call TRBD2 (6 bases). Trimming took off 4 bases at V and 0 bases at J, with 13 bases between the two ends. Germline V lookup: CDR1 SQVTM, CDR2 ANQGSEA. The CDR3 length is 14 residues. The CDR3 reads CSVGRDSLSYEQYF. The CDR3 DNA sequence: TGCAGCGTTGGCCGGGACTCCCTCTCCTACGAGCAGTACTTC.

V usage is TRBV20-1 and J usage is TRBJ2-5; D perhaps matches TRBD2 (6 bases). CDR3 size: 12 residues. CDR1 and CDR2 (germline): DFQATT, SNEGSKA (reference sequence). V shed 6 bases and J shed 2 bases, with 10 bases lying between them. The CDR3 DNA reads TGCAGTGCCACGGGACTTCAAGAGACCCAGTACTTC. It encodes CSATGLQETQYF.

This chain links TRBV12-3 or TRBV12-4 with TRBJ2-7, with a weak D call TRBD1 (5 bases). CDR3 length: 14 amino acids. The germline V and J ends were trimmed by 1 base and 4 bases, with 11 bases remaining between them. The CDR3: CASSLGGPGYEQYF. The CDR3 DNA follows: TGTGCCAGCAGTTTAGGGGGCCCCGGGTACGAGCAGTACTTC.

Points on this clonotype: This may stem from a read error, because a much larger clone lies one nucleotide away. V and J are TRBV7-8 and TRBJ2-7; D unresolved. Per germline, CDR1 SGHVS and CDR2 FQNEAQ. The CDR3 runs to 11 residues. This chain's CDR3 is CAGSLSKEQYF. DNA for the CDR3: TGTGCCGGCAGCTTATCTAAAGAGCAGTACTTC.

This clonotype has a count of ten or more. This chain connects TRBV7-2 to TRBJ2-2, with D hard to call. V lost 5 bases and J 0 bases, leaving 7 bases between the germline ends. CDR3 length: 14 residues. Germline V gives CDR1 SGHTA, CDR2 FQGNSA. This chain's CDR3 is CASSPYTNTGELFF. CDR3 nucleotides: TGTGCCAGCAGCCCGTACACGAACACCGGGGAGCTGTTTTTT. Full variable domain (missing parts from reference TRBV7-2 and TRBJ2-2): GAGVSQSPSNKVTEKGKDVELRCDPISGHTALYWYRQSLGQGLEFLIYFQGNSAPDKSGLPSDRFSAERTGGSVSTLTIQRTQQEDSAVYLCASSPYTNTGELFFGEGSRLTVL.

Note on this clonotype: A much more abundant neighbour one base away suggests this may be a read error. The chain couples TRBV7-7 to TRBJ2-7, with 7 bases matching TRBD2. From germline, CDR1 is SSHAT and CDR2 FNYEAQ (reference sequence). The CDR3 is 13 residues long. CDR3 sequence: CASSLDEGGEQCF. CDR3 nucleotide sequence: TGTGCTAGCAGCTTAGATGAGGGAGGGGAGCAGTGCTTC.

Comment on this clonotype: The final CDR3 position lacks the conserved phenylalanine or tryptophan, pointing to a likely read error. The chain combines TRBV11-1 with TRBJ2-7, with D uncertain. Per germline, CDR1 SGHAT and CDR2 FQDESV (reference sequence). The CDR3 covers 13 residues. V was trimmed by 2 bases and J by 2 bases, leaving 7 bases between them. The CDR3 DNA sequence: TGTGCCAGCAGCTTAAAGGGCACCTACGAGCAGTACTAC. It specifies CASSLKGTYEQYY.

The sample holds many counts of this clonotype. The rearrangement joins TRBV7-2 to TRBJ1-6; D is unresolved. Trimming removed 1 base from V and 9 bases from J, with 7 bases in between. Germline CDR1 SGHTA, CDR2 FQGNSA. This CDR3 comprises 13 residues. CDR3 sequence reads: CASSLEQTSPLHF. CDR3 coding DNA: TGTGCCAGCAGCTTAGAACAGACTTCACCCCTCCACTTT.